These 26 T cell receptor beta chains were all obtained from the same sample, sequenced in a study of blood T cell repertoires in COVID-19. The data were produced by immunoSEQ multiplex PCR, yet TCRdb's version contains in-frame clones alone and is incomplete. This repertoire shows 75,000 to 90,000 clones, 90% found once; its top ten account for over 5%. Sequenced material: peripheral blood. The origin of the receptors is a young man with COVID-19, enrolled during active disease.

V and J are TRBV27 and TRBJ1-1; D is uncertain. Germline V lookup: CDR1 MNHEY, CDR2 SMNVEV (reference sequence). V lost 5 bases and J 3 bases, leaving 13 bases between the germline ends. The CDR3 is 14 residues long. CDR3: CASSPNPTHTEAFF. The CDR3 nucleotides read TGTGCCAGCAGTCCCAACCCTACGCACACTGAAGCTTTCTTT.

This clone was seen a handful of times. The chain employs TRBV2 and TRBJ2-1, with 10 bases that match TRBD1. Trimming took 4 bases from V and 4 from J; bases not matched to a gene: 4. Germline-derived CDR1 and CDR2 are SNHLY and FYNNEI. CDR3 size: 15 residues. CDR3 amino acids: CASSGTGGDYNEQFF. CDR3 bases: TGTGCCAGCAGTGGGACAGGGGGAGATTACAATGAGCAGTTCTTC.

The V and J genes are TRBV7-2 and TRBJ2-2; D perhaps matches TRBD1 (6 bases). The germline V gene has CDR1 SGHTA and CDR2 FQGNSA. Deletions cut 6 bases from V and 4 bases from J, with 18 bases between. The CDR3 length is 16 residues. This CDR3 reads CASRRVAGTLTGELFF. DNA for the CDR3: TGTGCCAGCAGACGGGTGGCTGGGACACTCACCGGGGAGCTGTTTTTT.

V usage is TRBV10-2 and J usage is TRBJ1-1; 8 nucleotides agree with TRBD1. The CDR3 is 14 amino acids. Germline loops: CDR1 WSHSY, CDR2 SAAADI. After removal of 6 bases from V and 5 bases from J, the junction contained 8 bases not matched to a gene. The CDR3 DNA reads as TGCGCCAGCAGCCCAGGACAGGGACGGACTGAAGCTTTCTTT. Translating gives CASSPGQGRTEAFF.

The chain couples TRBV27 to TRBJ1-5, with 7 positions matching TRBD1. The CDR3 is 16 residues long. Germline V gene data show CDR1 as MNHEY and CDR2 as SMNVEV (reference sequence). Germline trimming cut 3 bases from V and 2 bases from J; bases unmatched to any gene: 7. This CDR3 reads CASSFGGGSGNQPQHF. CDR3 nucleotide sequence: TGTGCCAGCAGTTTTGGAGGGGGCTCGGGCAATCAGCCCCAGCATTTT.

The rearrangement links TRBV6-6 to TRBJ1-6; D not certain. This CDR3 has 11 residues. The V gene's germline CDR1 is MNHNY and CDR2 SVGAGI (reference sequence). V dropped 2 bases and J dropped 12 bases, with 5 bases sitting between them. For the CDR3, the DNA is TGTGCCAGCAGTTACGGAGGACCCCTCCACTTT. Protein product: CASSYGGPLHF.

This clone appeared once. DNA for the CDR3: TGTGCCAGCAGCTCCCGACTAGCGGGAGGAGGGACCGGGGAGCTGTTTTTT. This translates into CASSSRLAGGGTGELFF. The rearrangement joins TRBV5-5 to TRBJ2-2; 13 bases are a match to TRBD2. The germline CDR1 and CDR2 sequences are SGHKS and YYEKEE (reference sequence). This CDR3 has 17 residues. V gave up 3 bases and J gave up 5 bases; unmatched junction bases: 7.

To note about this clone: The sample contains more than one DNA sequence encoding this CDR3. J is TRBJ1-3 and V is TRBV6-5; D unresolved. The V and J ends lost 5 bases and 0 bases respectively, with 5 bases between them. There are 13 residues in the CDR3. CDR1 and CDR2 (germline): MNHEY, SVGAGI. CDR3 amino acids: CASSRSSGNTIYF. CDR3 sequence (DNA): TGTGCCAGCAGTAGGAGCTCTGGAAACACCATATATTTT.

This clone has a single count. The chain couples TRBV7-2 to TRBJ2-5; 9 bases are shared with TRBD2. CDR3 size: 17 residues. Unmatched junction bases numbered 14, after V lost 5 bases and J lost 4 bases. The V gene's germline CDR1 is SGHTA and CDR2 FQGNSA. The CDR3 coding sequence is TGTGCCAGCAGCCCCCAGGTGGGGTTAGCGGGAGCAGAGACCCAGTACTTC. This gives the protein CASSPQVGLAGAETQYF.

This clone was observed a handful of times. The genes are TRBV14 and TRBJ1-3; no definite D call. Trimming left V 0 bases short and J 0 bases short, with 3 bases between. Germline CDR1 and CDR2: SGHDN and FVKESK. This CDR3 region has 14 residues. Here the CDR3 DNA reads TGTGCCAGCAGCCAAGACAGCTCTGGAAACACCATATATTTT. The encoded protein is CASSQDSSGNTIYF.

This chain uses TRBV5-1 with TRBJ1-1; D is ambiguous. The V end lost 4 bases, the J end lost 0 bases, and 10 bases lay between the germline ends. Germline values: CDR1 SGHRS, CDR2 YFSETQ. The CDR3 length is 14 residues. The CDR3 here is CASSPDTLNTEAFF. CDR3 DNA sequence: TGCGCCAGCAGCCCCGACACTTTGAACACTGAAGCTTTCTTT.

V and J are TRBV7-2 and TRBJ2-2; D may be TRBD2 (6 bases). The V end lost 3 bases, the J end lost 5 bases, and 10 bases lay between the germline ends. Germline assignment: CDR1 SGHTA and CDR2 FQGNSA. This CDR3 has 14 residues. In DNA, the CDR3 is TGTGCCAGCAGCTTTACGGGAGCAACCGGGGAGCTGTTTTTT. Translating gives CASSFTGATGELFF. The full variable domain, its missing parts supplied by reference TRBV7-2 and TRBJ2-2, is GAGVSQSPSNKVTEKGKDVELRCDPISGHTALYWYRQSLGQGLEFLIYFQGNSAPDKSGLPSDRFSAERTGGSVSTLTIQRTQQEDSAVYLCASSFTGATGELFFGEGSRLTVL.

The genes are TRBV6-2 or TRBV6-3 and TRBJ2-7; 9 nucleotides match TRBD2. The CDR3 is 15 residues long. Trimming removed 5 bases from V and 2 bases from J; junction bases left unmatched: 7. Germline loops: CDR1 MNHEY, CDR2 SVGEGT. CDR3: CASSGPAGGTYEQYF. The CDR3 DNA is TGTGCCAGCAGTGGCCCAGCGGGAGGCACCTACGAGCAGTACTTC.

The chain uses TRBV28 and TRBJ2-1, with D possibly matching TRBD1 (6 bases). The CDR3 sequence is 14 residues long. Germline lookup yields CDR1 MDHEN and CDR2 SYDVKM. With 6 bases removed from V and 2 bases from J, the gap between germline ends came to 11 bases. The CDR3 protein is CASRDSKTYNEQFF. DNA of the CDR3: TGTGCCAGCAGGGACAGCAAGACCTACAATGAGCAGTTCTTC.

This clone was detected a few times. The CDR3 reads CASSVNRGAGELFF. The CDR3 DNA reads as TGTGCCAGCAGTGTAAACAGGGGAGCCGGGGAGCTGTTTTTT. This chain links TRBV2 with TRBJ2-2; 7 bases are a match to TRBD1. Germline values: CDR1 SNHLY, CDR2 FYNNEI. V lost 4 bases, J lost 6 bases, and 5 bases stayed unmatched. The CDR3 loop spans 14 amino acids. Looking up the rest from reference TRBV2 and TRBJ2-2 gives the full variable domain: EPEVTQTPSHQVTQMGQEVILRCVPISNHLYFYWYRQILGQKVEFLVSFYNNEISEKSEIFDDQFSVERPDGSNFTLKIRSTKLEDSAMYFCASSVNRGAGELFFGEGSRLTVL.

This clone was seen once. This rearrangement joins TRBV2 to TRBJ1-5; D is possibly TRBD1 (5 bases). V lost 5 bases to trimming and J lost 3 bases, with 11 bases between them. The V gene's germline CDR1 is SNHLY and CDR2 FYNNEI. This CDR3 region has 14 residues. This CDR3 reads CASSLTGLNQPQHF. The CDR3 DNA is TGTGCCAGCAGTTTAACAGGTCTCAATCAGCCCCAGCATTTT.

This chain links TRBV7-2 with TRBJ2-3, with 7 bases matching TRBD2. This CDR3 has 16 residues. Germline trimming cut 4 bases from V and 0 bases from J; bases unmatched to any gene: 7. The germline CDR1 and CDR2 sequences are SGHTA and FQGNSA. The CDR3, as DNA: TGTGCCAGCAGCTCGATCGGTAGCGGGAGCACAGATACGCAGTATTTT. Amino acids: CASSSIGSGSTDTQYF.

The CDR3 DNA is TGCAGCGTAAGAGGAGACTCAAACACCGGGGAGCTGTTTTTT. Translated: CSVRGDSNTGELFF. The gene calls are TRBV29-1 and TRBJ2-2; no firm D call. The CDR3 is made up of 14 amino acids. In germline, CDR1 is SQVTM, CDR2 ANQGSEA. Trimming left V 6 bases short and J 2 bases short, with 13 bases between.

The chain combines TRBV3-1 (or the pseudogene TRBV3-2) with TRBJ1-4, with TRBD1 as a possible D gene (6 bases). The CDR3 sequence is 15 residues long. Germline V gene data show CDR1 as LGHDT and CDR2 as YNNKEL (reference sequence). Trimming took off 1 base at V and 5 bases at J, with 11 bases between the two ends. CDR3 in DNA: TGTGCCAGCAGCCAAGTAGGGGGTTCGAATGAAAAACTGTTTTTT. This codes for CASSQVGGSNEKLFF.

CDR3 DNA sequence: TGTGCCAGCAGCCAGGATTTGCAGGGTGATTCACCCCTCCACTTT. Its translation: CASSQDLQGDSPLHF. The chain joins TRBV7-9 to TRBJ1-6; TRBD1 might be the D (5 bases). This CDR3 has 15 residues. With 5 bases removed from V and 8 bases from J, the gap between germline ends came to 16 bases. Germline values: CDR1 SEHNR, CDR2 FQNEAQ (reference sequence).

The genes are TRBV7-9 and TRBJ2-3; D may be TRBD2 (6 bases). This CDR3 has 13 residues. Trimming pared 1 base from V and 4 bases from J, leaving 6 bases between. Germline lookup yields CDR1 SEHNR and CDR2 FQNEAQ (reference sequence). The CDR3 loop reads CASSLGGADTQYF. CDR3 nucleotides: TGTGCCAGCAGCTTAGGGGGGGCAGATACGCAGTATTTT.

The genes are TRBV24-1 and TRBJ2-7; a possible D gene is TRBD1 (5 bases). Germline assignment: CDR1 KGHDR and CDR2 SFDVKD. V was cut by 3 bases and J by 0 bases, with 8 bases left in between. The CDR3 loop spans 14 amino acids. CDR3 coding DNA: TGTGCCACCAGTGATCCCGACAGCTCCTACGAGCAGTACTTC. Translating gives CATSDPDSSYEQYF.

The chain recombines TRBV12-3 or TRBV12-4 with TRBJ2-3, with D tentatively TRBD1 (6 bases). Between the trimmed V and J ends, which lost 6 bases and 13 bases, there was a span of 17 bases. This CDR3 is built from 12 residues. The CDR3 spells CASSRDTQKEYF. The DNA for the CDR3 is TGTGCCAGCAGCAGGGACACCCAAAAGGAGTATTTT.

The genes are TRBV27 and TRBJ2-1; 9 nucleotides align to TRBD2. V lost 5 bases, J lost 5 bases, and 10 bases stayed unmatched. The CDR3 sequence is 16 residues long. Germline CDR1 is MNHEY and CDR2 is SMNVEV (reference sequence). The CDR3 DNA reads TGTGCCAGCAGTCCTCGGTGGATAGCGGGAGACAATGAGCAGTTCTTC. Amino acid sequence: CASSPRWIAGDNEQFF.

This clone was recorded only once. The genes are TRBV9 and TRBJ1-2; a possible D gene is TRBD1 (5 bases). CDR3 size: 15 residues. Looked up from germline, CDR1 is SGDLS and CDR2 is YYNGEE. The germline V and J ends were trimmed by 4 bases and 6 bases, with 19 bases remaining between them. CDR3 loop: CASSPNPGGENGYTF. The CDR3 region has the DNA TGTGCCAGCAGCCCAAATCCGGGGGGAGAGAATGGCTACACCTTC.

Comments on this clone: Mismatch with germline at one junction end may stem from a read error. CDR3 sequence reads: CASSLASGGGEKLLF. The CDR3, as DNA: TGTGCCAGCAGCTTAGCGTCAGGGGGTGGTGAAAAACTGCTTTTT. The chain employs TRBV7-9 and TRBJ1-4, with 7 bases fitting TRBD1. CDR3 length: 15 amino acids. Germline values: CDR1 SEHNR, CDR2 FQNEAQ (reference sequence).